The clone carrying this T cell receptor beta chain is labeled as medium-sized. Antigen specificity is unknown. The time point denotes: after neoadjuvant nivolumab, at surgical resection. Cohort: HPV-negative, locally advanced oral cavity squamous cell carcinoma patients. The germline V gene has CDR1 MNHNS and CDR2 SASEGT. The CDR3 loop spans 11 amino acids. The V gene lost 2 bases and the J gene lost 8 bases, with 6 bases spanning the gap. The record originates from a study of neoadjuvant anti-PD-1 for oral cavity cancer. At the level of the study: Patients without progression got a fourth dose around day 43. General study points: Expansion of preexisting intratumoral clones was suggested to aid response. Each response group had just a few patients in TCR analyses.

The method was immunoSEQ multiplex PCR; TCRdb's version includes in-frame clones alone and lacks a portion of them. The repertoire consists of some 15,000 clones, with under 40% occurring once and the leading ten covering 39%. This chain joins TRBV6-1 and TRBJ1-2, with D maybe TRBD1 (5 bases). Here the sequenced sample was tumor tissue, taken after nivolumab (anti-PD-1) treatment. The sequence derives from a person aged 40-85 years with oral cavity squamous cell carcinoma. In DNA form, the CDR3 reads TGTGCCAGCAGTGAACGACAGGGCTACACCTTC. Translating gives CASSERQGYTF.